This T cell receptor (beta chain) was retrieved from a study of cytomegalovirus exposure and HLA in healthy donors. Amplification used 60 Vbeta primers and 13 Jbeta primers. The protocol was immunoSEQ multiplex PCR, while the TCRdb copy is restricted to in-frame clones and leaves out a portion. The sample yields some 99,000 clones, 60% to 80% seen once. J was trimmed by 2 bases and V by 5 bases; bases with no gene match: 5. The CDR3 loop spans 15 amino acids. Germline V gene data show CDR1 as LNHDA and CDR2 as SQIVND (reference sequence). The clonotype was recovered from a female donor in good health and CMV-seronegative. V is TRBV19 and J is TRBJ1-5, with 8 bases identical to TRBD1. Material: PBMCs. CDR3 nucleotide sequence: TGTGCCAGTAGTGTACAGGGGGGTGGCAATCAGCCCCAGCATTTT. As protein: CASSVQGGGNQPQHF.